The next 5 T cell receptor beta chains were all read from a single sample in a study of blood T cell repertoires in COVID-19. Sequenced by immunoSEQ multiplex PCR; TCRdb stores in-frame clones only, minus some. Of 50,000 to 65,000 clones listed, 80% to 90% are singletons. Sample: peripheral blood. These receptors all stem from a human donor in a cohort sampled during active COVID-19.

The chain employs TRBV4-2 and TRBJ2-3; 9 nucleotides line up with TRBD2. This CDR3 has 14 amino acids. Looked up from germline, CDR1 is LGHNA and CDR2 is YNFKEQ. With 5 bases clipped from V and 6 bases from J, the junction kept 6 bases outside the gene matches. CDR3 sequence (DNA): TGTGCCAGCAGCGCGCGGGGGGGCCGGGATACGCAGTATTTT. It is translated as CASSARGGRDTQYF.

This rearrangement joins TRBV7-8 to TRBJ1-4; tentatively, D is TRBD1 (6 bases). Trimming took 5 bases from V and 2 from J, leaving 15 bases between them. The CDR3 is made up of 16 amino acids. Looked up from germline, CDR1 is SGHVS and CDR2 is FQNEAQ. In DNA, the CDR3 is TGTGCCAGCAGCCGTAGGGGGTTAGGGACTAATGAAAAACTGTTTTTT. Translation: CASSRRGLGTNEKLFF.

This clone was observed a few times. The chain combines TRBV9 with TRBJ2-3, with D tentatively TRBD2 (6 bases). The germline V and J ends were trimmed by 0 bases and 7 bases, with 15 bases remaining between them. CDR3 length: 15 residues. Germline CDR1 SGDLS, CDR2 YYNGEE. The CDR3 loop reads CASSVGGIAGNTQYF. DNA for the CDR3: TGTGCCAGCAGCGTAGGTGGGATTGCGGGAAATACGCAGTATTTT. The full variable domain, with the rest looked up from reference TRBV9 and TRBJ2-3, is DSGVTQTPKHLITATGQRVTLRCSPRSGDLSVYWYQQSLDQGLQFLIQYYNGEERAKGNILERFSAQQFPDLHSELNLSSLELGDSALYFCASSVGGIAGNTQYFGPGTRLTVL.

This sequence joins TRBV28 and TRBJ1-2, with no clear D. The CDR3 extends over 11 amino acids. The ends were cut back, 8 bases at V and 2 bases at J, with 6 bases in the middle. The germline gives CDR1 MDHEN, CDR2 SYDVKM. The chain's CDR3 is CASGQNYGYTF. For the CDR3, the DNA is TGTGCCAGCGGGCAGAACTATGGCTACACCTTC.

This chain joins TRBV2 and TRBJ2-2; TRBD1 aligns across 11 bases. The CDR3 spans 16 residues. The V segment lost 5 bases and the J segment 7 bases; nucleotides outside the gene matches: 9. The germline CDR1 and CDR2 sequences are SNHLY and FYNNEI. CDR3: CASSLDRGRRDGELFF. The CDR3 nucleotides are TGTGCCAGCAGTTTGGACAGGGGGCGTAGGGACGGGGAGCTGTTTTTT.